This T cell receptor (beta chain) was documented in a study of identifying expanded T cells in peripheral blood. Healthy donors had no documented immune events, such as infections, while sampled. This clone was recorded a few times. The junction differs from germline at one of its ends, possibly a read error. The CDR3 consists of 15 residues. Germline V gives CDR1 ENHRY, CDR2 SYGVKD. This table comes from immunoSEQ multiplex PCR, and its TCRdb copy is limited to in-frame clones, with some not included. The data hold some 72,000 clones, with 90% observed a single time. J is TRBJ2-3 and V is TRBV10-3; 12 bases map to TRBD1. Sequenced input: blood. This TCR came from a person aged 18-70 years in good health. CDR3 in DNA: TGTGCCATCAGGTCCGGGACAGGGGGCGCGGATATGCAGTATTTT. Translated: CAIRSGTGGADMQYF.